This TCR beta chain was profiled in a study of PD-1 blockade in classical Hodgkin lymphoma. The study, taken as a whole, reports: Why repertoires differed is undefined; disease activity or prior therapy possibly contributed. Baseline TCR diversity was reportedly lower in newly diagnosed patients than healthy donors.

Time point described: newly diagnosed, previously untreated cHL patient sample. Negative selection with magnetic separation was used to purify CD4+ T cells from thawed PBMCs. Sequencing used immunoSEQ multiplex PCR; TCRdb keeps in-frame clones, though not all of them. This table has fewer than 35,000 clones, around 89% appearing once. Germline V gene data show CDR1 as LNHNV and CDR2 as YYDKDF (reference sequence). Trimming took 1 base from V and 5 from J, leaving 5 bases between them. This CDR3 has 12 amino acids. With respect to this clone: What it binds is not known.

The chain couples TRBV15 to TRBJ2-5, with D perhaps matching TRBD2 (5 bases). The sequenced sample consisted of CD4+ T cells from blood. This sequence originates from a human donor with classical Hodgkin lymphoma. In DNA form, the CDR3 reads TGTGCCACCAGCAGAGGGAGGGAGACCCAGTACTTC. This gives the protein CATSRGRETQYF.